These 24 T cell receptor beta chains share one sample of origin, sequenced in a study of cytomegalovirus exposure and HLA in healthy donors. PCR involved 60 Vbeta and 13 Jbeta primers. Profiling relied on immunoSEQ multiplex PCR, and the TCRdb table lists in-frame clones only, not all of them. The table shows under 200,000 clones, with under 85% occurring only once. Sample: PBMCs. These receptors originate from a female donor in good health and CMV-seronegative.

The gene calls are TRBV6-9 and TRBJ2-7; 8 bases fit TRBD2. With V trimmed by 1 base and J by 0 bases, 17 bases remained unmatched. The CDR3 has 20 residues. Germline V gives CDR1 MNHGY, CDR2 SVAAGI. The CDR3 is CASSYFLDCSLAGISYEQYF. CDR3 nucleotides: TGTGCCAGCAGTTATTTTTTGGACTGTTCTCTAGCGGGCATCTCCTACGAGCAGTACTTC.

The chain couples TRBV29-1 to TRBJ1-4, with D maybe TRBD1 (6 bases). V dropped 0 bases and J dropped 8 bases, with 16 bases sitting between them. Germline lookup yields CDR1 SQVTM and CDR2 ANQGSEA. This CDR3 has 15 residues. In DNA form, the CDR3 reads TGCAGCGTTGAAGAGGGGAGGGGGTCGGGAGAAAAACTGTTTTTT. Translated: CSVEEGRGSGEKLFF.

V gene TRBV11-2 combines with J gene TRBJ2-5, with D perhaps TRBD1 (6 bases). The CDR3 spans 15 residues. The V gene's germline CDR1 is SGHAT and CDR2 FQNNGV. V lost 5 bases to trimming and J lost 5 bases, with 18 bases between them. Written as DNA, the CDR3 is TGTGCCAGCAGCCCTTTCCAACAGGGCGGGGAGACCCAGTACTTC. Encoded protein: CASSPFQQGGETQYF.

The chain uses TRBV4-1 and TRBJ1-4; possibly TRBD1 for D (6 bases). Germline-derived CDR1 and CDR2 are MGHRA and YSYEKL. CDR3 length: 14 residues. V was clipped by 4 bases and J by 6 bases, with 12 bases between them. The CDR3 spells CASSPLDSYEKLFF. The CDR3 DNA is TGCGCCAGCAGCCCATTGGACAGTTATGAAAAACTGTTTTTT.

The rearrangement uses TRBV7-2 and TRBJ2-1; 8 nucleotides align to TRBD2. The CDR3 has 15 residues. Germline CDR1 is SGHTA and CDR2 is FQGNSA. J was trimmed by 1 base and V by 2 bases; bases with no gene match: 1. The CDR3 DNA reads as TGTGCCAGCAGCTTAAGCGGGGGTTCCTACAATGAGCAGTTCTTC. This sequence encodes CASSLSGGSYNEQFF.

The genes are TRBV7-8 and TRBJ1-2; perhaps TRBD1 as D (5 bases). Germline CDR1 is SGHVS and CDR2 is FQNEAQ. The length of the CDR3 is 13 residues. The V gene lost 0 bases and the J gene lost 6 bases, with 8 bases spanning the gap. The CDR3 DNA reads TGTGCCAGCAGCTTAGCAGGGGTGGATGGCTACACCTTC. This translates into CASSLAGVDGYTF.

The CDR3 DNA reads as TGTGCCAGCAGCGCCCCAGGGGGCACTAATGAAAAACTGTTTTTT. Translated: CASSAPGGTNEKLFF. The chain carries TRBV7-2 and TRBJ1-4; 8 nucleotides line up with TRBD1. From germline, CDR1 is SGHTA and CDR2 FQGNSA. The V gene end was trimmed by 5 bases and the J gene end by 2 bases; junction bases not matched to a gene: 4. The CDR3 covers 15 residues.

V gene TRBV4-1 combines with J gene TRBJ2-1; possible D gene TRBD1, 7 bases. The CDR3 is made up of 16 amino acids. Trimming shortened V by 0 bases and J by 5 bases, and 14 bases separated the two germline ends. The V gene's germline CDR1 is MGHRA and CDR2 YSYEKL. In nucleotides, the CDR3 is TGCGCCAGCAGCCAAGATGCAGGGGGGTATCACAATGAGCAGTTCTTC. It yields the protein CASSQDAGGYHNEQFF.

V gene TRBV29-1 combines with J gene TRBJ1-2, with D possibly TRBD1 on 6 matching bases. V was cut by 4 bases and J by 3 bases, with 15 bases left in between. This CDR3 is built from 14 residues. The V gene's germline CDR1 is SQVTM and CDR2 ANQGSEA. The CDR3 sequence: CSVGGTGQDYGYTF. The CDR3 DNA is TGCAGCGTTGGAGGTACAGGGCAGGACTATGGCTACACCTTC.

The CDR3 protein is CASSHSHRGHEQYF. CDR3 sequence (DNA): TGCGCCAGCAGTCATAGCCACAGGGGCCACGAGCAGTACTTC. This sequence joins TRBV23-1 and TRBJ2-7; 7 nucleotides match TRBD1. TRBV23-1 carries the ORF label, with uncertain function. V lost 3 bases and J lost 5; bases outside the gene matches: 7. This CDR3 has 14 residues.

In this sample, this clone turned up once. This CDR3 reads CASSRALLAHYEQYF. The CDR3 coding sequence is TGTGCCAGCAGCCGCGCGTTACTAGCGCACTACGAGCAGTACTTC. The chain employs TRBV6-5 and TRBJ2-7, with TRBD2 matching 7 bases. V lost 6 bases and J lost 3; bases outside the gene matches: 11. There are 15 residues in the CDR3. The germline V gene has CDR1 MNHEY and CDR2 SVGAGI.

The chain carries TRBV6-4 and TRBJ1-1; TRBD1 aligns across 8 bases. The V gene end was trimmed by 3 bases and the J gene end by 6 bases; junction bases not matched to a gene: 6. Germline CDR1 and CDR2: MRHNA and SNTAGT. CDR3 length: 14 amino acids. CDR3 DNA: TGTGCCAGCAGTGAGAGACAGGGGACCCCTGAAGCTTTCTTT. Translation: CASSERQGTPEAFF.

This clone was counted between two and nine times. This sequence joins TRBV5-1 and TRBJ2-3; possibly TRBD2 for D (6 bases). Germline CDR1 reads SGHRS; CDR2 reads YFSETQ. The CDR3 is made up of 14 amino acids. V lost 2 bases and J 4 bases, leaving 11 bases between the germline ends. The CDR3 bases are TGCGCCAGCAGCTTAACTAGCAACGCAGATACGCAGTATTTT. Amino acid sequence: CASSLTSNADTQYF.

The CDR3 is CASSPGTVSTDTQYF. CDR3 nucleotides: TGTGCCAGCAGCCCCGGGACAGTTAGCACAGATACGCAGTATTTT. The V call is TRBV5-8, the J call TRBJ2-3, with TRBD1 matching over 7 bases. The germline V gene has CDR1 SGHTS and CDR2 YDEGEE. V lost 4 bases to trimming and J lost 0 bases; unmatched junction nucleotides: 5. This CDR3 region has 15 residues.

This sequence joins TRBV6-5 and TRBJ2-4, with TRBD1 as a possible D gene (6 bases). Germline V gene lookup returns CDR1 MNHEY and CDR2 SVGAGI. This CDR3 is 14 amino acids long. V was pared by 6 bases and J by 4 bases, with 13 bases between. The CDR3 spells CASRTKGVKNIQYF. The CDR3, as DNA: TGTGCCAGCAGAACAAAGGGGGTTAAAAACATTCAGTACTTC.

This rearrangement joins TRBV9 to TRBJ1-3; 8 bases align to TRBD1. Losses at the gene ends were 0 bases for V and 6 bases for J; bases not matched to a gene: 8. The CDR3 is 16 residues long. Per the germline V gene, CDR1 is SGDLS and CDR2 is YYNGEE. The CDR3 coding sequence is TGTGCCAGCAGCGTAGTCCCGGACAGGGCCCCAAACACCATATATTTT. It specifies CASSVVPDRAPNTIYF.

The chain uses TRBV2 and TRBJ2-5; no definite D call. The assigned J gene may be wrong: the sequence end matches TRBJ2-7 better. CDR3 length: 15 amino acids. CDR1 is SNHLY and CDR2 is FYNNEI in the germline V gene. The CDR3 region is CASSVDLRIAYEQYF. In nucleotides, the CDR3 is TGTGCCAGCAGTGTCGACTTGAGGATCGCCTACGAGCAGTACTTC.

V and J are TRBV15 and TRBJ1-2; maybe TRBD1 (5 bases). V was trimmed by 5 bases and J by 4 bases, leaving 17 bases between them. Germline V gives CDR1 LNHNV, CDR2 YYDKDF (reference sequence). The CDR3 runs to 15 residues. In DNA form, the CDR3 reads TGTGCCACCAGCCGAATGACAGAAGGGGCCTATGGCTACACCTTC. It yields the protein CATSRMTEGAYGYTF. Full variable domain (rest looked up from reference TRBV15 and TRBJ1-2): DAMVIQNPRYQVTQFGKPVTLSCSQTLNHNVMYWYQQKSSQAPKLLFHYYDKDFNNEADTPDNFQSRRPNTSFCFLDIRSPGLGDTAMYLCATSRMTEGAYGYTFGSGTRLTVV.

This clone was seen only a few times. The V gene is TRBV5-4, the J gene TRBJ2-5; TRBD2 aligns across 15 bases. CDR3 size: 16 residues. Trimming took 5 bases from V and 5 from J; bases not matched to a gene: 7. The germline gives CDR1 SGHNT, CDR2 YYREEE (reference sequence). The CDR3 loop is CASSWTSGGAGETQYF. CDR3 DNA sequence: TGTGCCAGCAGTTGGACTAGCGGGGGGGCCGGGGAGACCCAGTACTTC. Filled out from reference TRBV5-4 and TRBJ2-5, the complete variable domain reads ETGVTQSPTHLIKTRGQQVTLRCSSQSGHNTVSWYQQALGQGPQFIFQYYREEENGRGNFPPRFSGLQFPNYSSELNVNALELDDSALYLCASSWTSGGAGETQYFGPGTRLLVL.

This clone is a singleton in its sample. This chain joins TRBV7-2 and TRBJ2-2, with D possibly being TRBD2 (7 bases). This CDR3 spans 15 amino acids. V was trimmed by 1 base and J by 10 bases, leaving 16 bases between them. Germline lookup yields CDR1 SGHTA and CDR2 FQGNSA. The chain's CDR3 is CASSLGGGYLPELFF. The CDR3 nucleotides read TGTGCCAGCAGCTTAGGGGGGGGCTACCTTCCGGAGCTGTTTTTT.

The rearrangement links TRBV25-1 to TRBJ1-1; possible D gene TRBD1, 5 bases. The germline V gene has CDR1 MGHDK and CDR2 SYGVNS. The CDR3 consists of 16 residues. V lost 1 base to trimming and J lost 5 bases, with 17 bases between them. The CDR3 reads CASSEWGRVASTEAFF. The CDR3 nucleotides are TGTGCCAGCAGTGAATGGGGCCGGGTGGCTTCGACTGAAGCTTTCTTT.

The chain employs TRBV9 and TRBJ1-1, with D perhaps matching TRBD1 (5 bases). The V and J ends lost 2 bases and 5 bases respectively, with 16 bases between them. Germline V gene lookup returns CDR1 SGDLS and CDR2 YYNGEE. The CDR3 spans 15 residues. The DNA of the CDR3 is TGTGCCAGCAGCGTCGCGGGGCCGACGGCGACTGAAGCTTTCTTT. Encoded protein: CASSVAGPTATEAFF.

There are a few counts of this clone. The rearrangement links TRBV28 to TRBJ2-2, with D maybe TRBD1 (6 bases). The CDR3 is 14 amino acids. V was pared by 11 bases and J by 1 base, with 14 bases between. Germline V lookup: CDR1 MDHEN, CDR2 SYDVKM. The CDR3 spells CAGTPTGNTGELFF. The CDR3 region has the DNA TGTGCCGGCACCCCGACAGGGAACACCGGGGAGCTGTTTTTT.

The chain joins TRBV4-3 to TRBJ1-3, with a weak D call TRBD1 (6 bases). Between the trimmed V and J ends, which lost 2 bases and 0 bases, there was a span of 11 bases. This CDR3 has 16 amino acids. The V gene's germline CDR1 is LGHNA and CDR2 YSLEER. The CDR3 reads CASSQRTEDSGNTIYF. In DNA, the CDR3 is TGCGCCAGCAGCCAACGGACAGAAGACTCTGGAAACACCATATATTTT.